This T cell receptor beta chain appears in the sequencing data of a study of blood T cell repertoires in COVID-19 (dated by TCRdb to the early 2020s). About the study as a whole: Samples from collaborators originated in the United States, Italy and Spain and spanned both the acute and convalescent phases of COVID-19. The material from the prospective study consisted of cDNA or gDNA derived from T cells, B-cell-depleted T cells, or PBMCs. Subjects who had been exposed to COVID-19, were actively infected with it, or had recovered from it provided the deeply sampled blood TCRbeta repertoires that made up the dataset. The repertoires were released in a freely available public database intended as a resource for research on the immune response to SARS-CoV-2. Samples came from the ongoing ImmuneRACE study (first 160 participants) plus 1,254 subjects from 6 global collaborators. A de-identified subject ID, COVID-19 status, age in years and sex were almost always included in the sample metadata. HLA class I and class II types, where available, came from metadata supplied by the sample provider rather than from assay-based typing. The full study reports these points: Clinical and demographic metadata were provided uncurated, with the amount varying by source and participant.

Comments on this clone: This receptor's antigen is unknown. Within one base of it there is no much larger clone, and no base qualities were kept.

As encoded in the germline V gene (reference sequence), CDR1 is SGHNT while CDR2 is YYREEE. V is cut by 4 bases and J by 9 bases, and the space between the germline ends is 14 bases. The CDR3 goes from the cysteine to the phenylalanine over 14 residues. The entry retains the CDR3 DNA only, 42 bases that are in frame from base 1. One collaborating source in Seattle enrolled patients during active infection and followed them longitudinally through the course of disease. Collaborating institutions collected whole blood in K2EDTA tubes following their own protocols. For TCRbeta analysis, collaborators shipped samples as frozen whole blood, isolated PBMCs, or DNA extracted from either of those sample types. TCRbeta CDR3 regions were amplified from genomic DNA using the immunoSEQ Assay, a bias-controlled multiplex PCR. On the authors' methods: Within the assay, amplification of reference gene primers was used to estimate how many nucleated cells each sample contained. Sequence reads were collapsed and filtered to measure the absolute abundance of every unique TCRbeta CDR3 rearrangement. For each sample, productive Simpson clonality was calculated as the square root of Simpson's diversity index over productive rearrangements. The table comes from immuneACCESS by way of TCRdb, which keeps in-frame sequences with V and J called. Part of the clones is missing from these tables; in studies checked, under half for an unresolved V gene and the rest for unknown reasons. That table supplies the V and J calls and clone size; D and trimming were determined from the DNA. This sample comprises 220,000 or so clones, about 86% of them detected only once. The ten largest clones represent more than 8.5% of the sample.

Sequenced sample: peripheral blood. This sequence was found in a woman in her fifties or sixties with COVID-19, enrolled during active disease. The chain links TRBV5-4 with TRBJ1-6; a tentative D call is TRBD1 (5 bases match). The CDR3 reads CASSPTAQGSPLHF. The sequence in DNA is TGTGCCAGCAGCCCGACAGCTCAAGGTTCACCCCTCCACTTT.